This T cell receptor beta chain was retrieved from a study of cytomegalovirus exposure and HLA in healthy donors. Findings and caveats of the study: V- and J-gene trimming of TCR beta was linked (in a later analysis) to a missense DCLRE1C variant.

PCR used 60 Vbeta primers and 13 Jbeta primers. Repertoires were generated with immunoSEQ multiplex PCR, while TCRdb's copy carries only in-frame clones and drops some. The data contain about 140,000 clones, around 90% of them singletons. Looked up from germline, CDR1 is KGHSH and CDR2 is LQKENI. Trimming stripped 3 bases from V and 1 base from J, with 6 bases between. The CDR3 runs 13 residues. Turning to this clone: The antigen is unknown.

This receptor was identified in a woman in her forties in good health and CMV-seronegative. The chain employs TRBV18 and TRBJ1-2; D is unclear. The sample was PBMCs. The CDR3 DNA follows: TGTGCCAGCTCACCGGGCAGTAACTATGGCTACACCTTC. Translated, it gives CASSPGSNYGYTF. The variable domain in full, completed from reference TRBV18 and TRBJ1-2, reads NAGVMQNPRHLVRRRGQEARLRCSPMKGHSHVYWYRQLPEEGLKFMVYLQKENIIDESGMPKERFSAEFPKEGPSILRIQQVVRGDSAAYFCASSPGSNYGYTFGSGTRLTVV.